This T cell receptor (beta chain) comes out of a study of shared clonotypes between healthy human individuals. Study-wide results and caveats: Although depth was large, rarefaction showed that sequencing of the sorted subsets was incomplete. Relative to clonotypes present in all four donors, those not shared had lower generation probabilities. Sharing across a handful of donors was seen in 4% to 5% of naive CD4 clonotypes.

TCRdb's copy holds only in-frame clones and misses some; the assay was immunoSEQ multiplex PCR. The profile shows some 2 million clones, just under 95% of them singletons. Naive-designated CD8 cells lacked CD45RO, were positively enriched for CCR7, and omitted terminally differentiated effector memory CD45RA+ cells. On this clone itself: The antigen remains undetermined. The sample has other DNA sequences that encode this CDR3 too.

The receptor's source is a man aged 18 to 29 in good health. The sample consisted of naive CD8+ T cells sorted from blood.

The CDR3 region is CASSLSGYYEQYF. The CDR3 DNA reads as TGTGCCAGCAGTTTATCCGGTTACTACGAGCAGTACTTC. V gene TRBV27 combines with J gene TRBJ2-7; D not resolved. V lost 0 bases, J lost 3 bases, and 6 bases lay in between. The CDR3 length is 13 residues. Looked up from germline, CDR1 is MNHEY and CDR2 is SMNVEV (reference sequence).